Each of the 15 T cell receptor beta chains below was sequenced from the same sample in a study of T cell responses to AZD1222 COVID-19 vaccine. Here immunoSEQ multiplex PCR was the method, and the copy in TCRdb shows in-frame clones only, minus some. The sample carries some 140,000 clones, about 91% recorded once. The input for sequencing was peripheral blood, taken 28 days after the second AZD1222 dose. The receptors shown here come from an adult who received the AZD1222 COVID-19 vaccine.

CDR3 coding DNA: TGTGCCAGCAGCTTAGGCTTGGTGGGACAGGGAAGTTCACCCCTCCACTTT. Protein: CASSLGLVGQGSSPLHF. The V and J genes are TRBV7-2 and TRBJ1-6; 9 nucleotides match TRBD1. CDR1 SGHTA and CDR2 FQGNSA come from the germline V gene. V gave up 1 base and J gave up 9 bases; unmatched junction bases: 10. The CDR3 spans 17 residues.

This clone was seen more than once but under ten times. V usage is TRBV3-1 (or the pseudogene TRBV3-2) and J usage is TRBJ2-5; 8 bases are a match to TRBD2. Unmatched junction bases numbered 9, after V lost 4 bases and J lost 5 bases. This CDR3 comprises 15 residues. Germline V gene data show CDR1 as LGHDT and CDR2 as YNNKEL (reference sequence). DNA of the CDR3: TGTGCCAGCAGCCTCCAAGCGGGGGCGGGGGAGACCCAGTACTTC. It encodes CASSLQAGAGETQYF.

V usage is TRBV24-1 and J usage is TRBJ2-3; 13 positions match TRBD2. Germline CDR1 KGHDR, CDR2 SFDVKD. CDR3 length: 16 amino acids. V trimming: 4 bases; J trimming: 3 bases; junction bases outside the gene matches: 3. The CDR3 is CATSDTSGGGTDTQYF. The CDR3, as DNA: TGTGCCACCAGTGACACTAGCGGGGGGGGGACAGATACGCAGTATTTT.

This chain connects TRBV6-5 to TRBJ2-3; D gene uncertain. Germline CDR1 and CDR2: MNHEY and SVGAGI. The germline V and J ends were trimmed by 4 bases and 3 bases, with 5 bases remaining between them. This CDR3 has 12 amino acids. The CDR3 nucleotides are TGTGCCAGCAGTTTTATGACAGATACGCAGTATTTT. This encodes CASSFMTDTQYF.

The rearrangement uses TRBV10-2 and TRBJ2-4; the D gene is possibly TRBD1 (6 bases). CDR3 length: 13 amino acids. CDR1 is WSHSY, CDR2 SAAADI, per germline. V lost 5 bases and J lost 5, with 10 bases in between. CDR3 amino acids: CASSFPGENIQYF. The CDR3, as DNA: TGCGCCAGCAGTTTTCCAGGGGAAAACATTCAGTACTTC.

J is TRBJ2-3 and V is TRBV6-2 or TRBV6-3, with D hard to call. Germline values: CDR1 MNHEY, CDR2 SVGEGT. V was clipped by 6 bases and J by 1 base, with 14 bases between them. The CDR3 has 15 amino acids. The CDR3 loop is CASSTTLTGTDTQYF. The CDR3 bases are TGTGCCAGCAGCACCACACTAACCGGCACAGATACGCAGTATTTT.

This chain connects TRBV3-1 (or the pseudogene TRBV3-2) to TRBJ2-1, with TRBD2 identical over 8 bases. CDR1 and CDR2 from the germline V gene are LGHDT and YNNKEL (reference sequence). This CDR3 spans 16 amino acids. V lost 3 bases, J lost 4 bases, and 8 bases stayed unmatched. CDR3 loop: CASSHWRGDLYNEQFF. Written as DNA, the CDR3 is TGTGCCAGCAGCCACTGGCGGGGGGATCTATACAATGAGCAGTTCTTC.

This chain connects TRBV21-1 to TRBJ2-3. TRBV21-1 constitutes a pseudogene. This CDR3 region has 17 residues. The CDR3 protein is CASSHVNKKSRTDTQYF. The CDR3 region has the DNA TGTGCCAGCAGCCACGTAAACAAGAAAAGCCGCACAGATACGCAGTATTTT.

This chain connects TRBV3-1 (or the pseudogene TRBV3-2) to TRBJ2-3; D gene unclear. V was pared by 1 base and J by 2 bases, with 1 base between. The CDR3 runs to 12 residues. Looked up from germline, CDR1 is LGHDT and CDR2 is YNNKEL (reference sequence). CDR3 in amino acids: CASSQVTDTQYF. DNA for the CDR3: TGTGCCAGCAGCCAAGTCACAGATACGCAGTATTTT.

The gene calls are TRBV7-9 and TRBJ2-7; D is perhaps TRBD2 (5 bases). Trimming cost V 0 bases and J 6 bases, with 9 bases left between them. Germline CDR1 reads SEHNR; CDR2 reads FQNEAQ (reference sequence). The CDR3 totals 13 residues. In nucleotides, the CDR3 is TGTGCCAGCAGCTTAGCGGGCGGGCCCGAGCAGTACGTC. Its translation: CASSLAGGPEQYV.

V usage is TRBV3-1 (or the pseudogene TRBV3-2) and J usage is TRBJ1-2; TRBD1 is a possible D gene (6 bases). The V end lost 0 bases, the J end lost 6 bases, and 20 bases lay between the germline ends. The CDR3 covers 17 residues. From germline, CDR1 is LGHDT and CDR2 YNNKEL (reference sequence). CDR3 amino acids: CASSQDGVRGAGDGYTF. The CDR3, as DNA: TGTGCCAGCAGCCAAGACGGGGTAAGGGGGGCTGGCGATGGCTACACCTTC.

The chain carries TRBV5-1 and TRBJ2-1, with 8 bases that match TRBD2. CDR1 and CDR2 (germline): SGHRS, YFSETQ. Trimming cost V 2 bases and J 5 bases; bases outside gene matches: 6. CDR3 length equals 15 residues. The CDR3 reads CASSFNAGGNNEQFF. The CDR3 DNA reads as TGCGCCAGCAGCTTCAACGCGGGGGGTAACAATGAGCAGTTCTTC.

The rearrangement links TRBV6-5 to TRBJ2-7; no definite D call. This CDR3 has 15 amino acids. V lost 0 bases and J lost 4, with 13 bases in between. Germline assignment: CDR1 MNHEY and CDR2 SVGAGI. The CDR3: CASSYSGSALYEQYF. The CDR3 bases are TGTGCCAGCAGTTACTCGGGCAGTGCACTGTACGAGCAGTACTTC.

The chain uses TRBV29-1 and TRBJ2-5; D is possibly TRBD1 (5 bases). The germline V gene encodes CDR1 SQVTM and CDR2 ANQGSEA. The CDR3 is made up of 13 amino acids. V dropped 7 bases and J dropped 1 base, with 13 bases sitting between them. The chain's CDR3 is CSARRGVQETQYF. CDR3 in DNA: TGCAGCGCCCGAAGGGGTGTCCAAGAGACCCAGTACTTC. Using reference TRBV29-1 and TRBJ2-5 for the parts outside the CDR3, the full variable domain is SAVISQKPSRDICQRGTSLTIQCQVDSQVTMMFWYRQQPGQSLTLIATANQGSEATYESGFVIDKFPISRPNLTFSTLTVSNMSPEDSSIYLCSARRGVQETQYFGPGTRLLVL.

V and J are TRBV23-1 and TRBJ1-2, with D possibly matching TRBD1 (5 bases). TRBV23-1 is an open reading frame whose function is uncertain. This CDR3 has 15 amino acids. Trimming stripped 0 bases from V and 3 bases from J, with 11 bases between. CDR3 protein: CASSQSTWGHYGYTF. CDR3 DNA: TGCGCCAGCAGTCAATCGACCTGGGGACACTATGGCTACACCTTC.